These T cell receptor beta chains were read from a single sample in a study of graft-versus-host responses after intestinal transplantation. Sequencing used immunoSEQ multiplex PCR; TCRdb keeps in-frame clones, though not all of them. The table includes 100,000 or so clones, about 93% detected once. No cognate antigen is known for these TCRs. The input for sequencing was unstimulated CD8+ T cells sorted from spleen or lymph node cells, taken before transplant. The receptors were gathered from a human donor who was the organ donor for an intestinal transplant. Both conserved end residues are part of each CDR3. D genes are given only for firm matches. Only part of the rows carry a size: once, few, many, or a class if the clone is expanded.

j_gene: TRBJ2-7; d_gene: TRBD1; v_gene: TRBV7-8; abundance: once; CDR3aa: CASSFWDRVNEQYF; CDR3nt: TGTGCCAGCAGCTTCTGGGACAGGGTGAACGAGCAGTACTTC
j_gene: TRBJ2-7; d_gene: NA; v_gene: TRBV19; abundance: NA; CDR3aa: CASSTGTLAVDEQYF; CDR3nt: TGTGCCAGTAGTACCGGGACTCTCGCGGTTGACGAGCAGTACTTC
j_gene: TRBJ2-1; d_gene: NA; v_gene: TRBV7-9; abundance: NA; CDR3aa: CASSSPLYGDGQFF; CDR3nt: TGTGCCAGCAGCAGTCCTCTCTACGGTGATGGGCAGTTCTTC
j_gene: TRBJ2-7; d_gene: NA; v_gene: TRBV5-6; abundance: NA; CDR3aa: CASSLLPPYYEQYF; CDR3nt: TGTGCCAGCAGCTTGCTACCCCCCTACTACGAGCAGTACTTC
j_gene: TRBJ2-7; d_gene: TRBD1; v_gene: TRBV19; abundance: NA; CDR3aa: CASSSTERQGIHEQYF; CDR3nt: TGTGCCAGTAGTTCTACCGAGCGACAGGGGATCCACGAGCAGTACTTC
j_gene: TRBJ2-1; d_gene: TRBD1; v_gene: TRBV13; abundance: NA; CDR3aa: CASSLATGGSYNEQFF; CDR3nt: TGTGCCAGCAGCTTAGCGACAGGGGGCTCCTACAATGAGCAGTTCTTC
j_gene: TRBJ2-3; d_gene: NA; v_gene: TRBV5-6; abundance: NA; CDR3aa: CASSSHTDTQYF; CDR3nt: TGTGCCAGCAGCTCCCACACAGATACGCAGTATTTT
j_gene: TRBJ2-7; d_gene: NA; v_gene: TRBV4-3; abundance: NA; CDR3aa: CASSQGPGDDNYEQYF; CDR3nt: TGCGCCAGCAGCCAGGGCCCAGGGGACGATAACTACGAGCAGTACTTC
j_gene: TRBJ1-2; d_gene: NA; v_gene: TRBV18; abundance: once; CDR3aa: CASSLPHMEAGGYTF; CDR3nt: TGTGCCAGCTCTCTCCCTCACATGGAGGCGGGAGGCTACACCTTC
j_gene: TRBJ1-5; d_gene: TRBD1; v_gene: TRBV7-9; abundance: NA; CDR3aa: CASSSGQGNQPQHF; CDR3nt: TGTGCCAGCAGCTCTGGACAGGGCAATCAGCCCCAGCATTTT
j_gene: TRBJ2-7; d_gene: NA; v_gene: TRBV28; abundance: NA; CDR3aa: CASSVGGQPSYEQYF; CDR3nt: TGTGCCAGCAGCGTGGGGGGGCAACCGTCCTACGAGCAGTACTTC
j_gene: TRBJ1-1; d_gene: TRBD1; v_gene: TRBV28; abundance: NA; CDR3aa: CASSGVVRDSEAFF; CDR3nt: TGTGCCAGCTCAGGTGTTGTTCGGGACAGTGAAGCTTTCTTT
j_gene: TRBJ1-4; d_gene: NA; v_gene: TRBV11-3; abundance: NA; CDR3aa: CASSHLRTQGLGTEKLFF; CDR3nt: TGTGCCAGCAGCCACCTCCGAACACAGGGTCTTGGTACAGAAAAACTGTTTTTT
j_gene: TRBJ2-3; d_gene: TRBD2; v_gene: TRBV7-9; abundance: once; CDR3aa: CASSLYRGGDTQYF; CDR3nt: TGTGCCAGCAGCTTATATCGCGGGGGTGATACGCAGTATTTT
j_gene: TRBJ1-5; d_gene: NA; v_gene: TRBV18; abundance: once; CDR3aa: CASSPSIRGPQHF; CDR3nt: TGTGCCAGCTCCCCCTCGATTCGGGGGCCCCAGCATTTT
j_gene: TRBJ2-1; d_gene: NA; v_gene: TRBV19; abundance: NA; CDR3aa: CASSPRAGEGLDEQFF; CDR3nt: TGTGCCAGTAGCCCGAGGGCAGGGGAGGGTTTGGATGAGCAGTTCTTC
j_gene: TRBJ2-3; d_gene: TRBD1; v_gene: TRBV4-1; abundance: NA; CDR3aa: CASSPQTGSADTQYF; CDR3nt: TGCGCCAGCAGCCCGCAGACAGGGTCGGCAGATACGCAGTATTTT
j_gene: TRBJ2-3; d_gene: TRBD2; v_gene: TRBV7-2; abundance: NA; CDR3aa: CASGEPGLVFPDTQYF; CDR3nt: TGTGCCAGCGGCGAACCGGGACTAGTGTTCCCAGATACGCAGTATTTT
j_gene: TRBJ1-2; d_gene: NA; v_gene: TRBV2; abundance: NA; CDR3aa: CASRAQGKNGYTF; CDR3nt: TGTGCCAGCAGGGCACAGGGAAAAAATGGCTACACCTTC
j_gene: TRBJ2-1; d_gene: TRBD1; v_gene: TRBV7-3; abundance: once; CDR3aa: CASSPGQGTYNEQFF; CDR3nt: TGTGCCAGCAGCCCCGGACAGGGAACCTACAATGAGCAGTTCTTC
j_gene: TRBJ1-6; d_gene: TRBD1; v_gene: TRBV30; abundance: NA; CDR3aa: CACLPWDRGHSPLHF; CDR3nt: TGTGCCTGCCTCCCTTGGGACAGGGGGCATTCACCCCTCCACTTT
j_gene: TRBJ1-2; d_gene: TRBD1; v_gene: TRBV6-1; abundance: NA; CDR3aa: CASSEQGAVYGYTF; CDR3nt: TGTGCCAGCAGTGAACAGGGGGCCGTATATGGCTACACCTTC
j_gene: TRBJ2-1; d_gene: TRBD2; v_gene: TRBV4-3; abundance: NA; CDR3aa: CASSPSFLAGDEQFF; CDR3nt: TGCGCCAGCAGCCCCAGCTTCCTAGCGGGAGATGAGCAGTTCTTC
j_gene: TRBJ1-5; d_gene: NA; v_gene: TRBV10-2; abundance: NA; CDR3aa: CASSETGIAQPQHF; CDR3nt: TGCGCCAGCAGTGAGACAGGGATAGCGCAGCCCCAGCATTTT
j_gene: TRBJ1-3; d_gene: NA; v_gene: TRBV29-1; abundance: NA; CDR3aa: CSVFGSSGNTIYF; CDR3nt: TGCAGCGTTTTCGGGAGCTCTGGAAACACCATATATTTT
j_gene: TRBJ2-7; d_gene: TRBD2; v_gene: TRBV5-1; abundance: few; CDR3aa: CASSFGGVNEQYF; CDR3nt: TGCGCCAGCAGCTTCGGGGGGGTAAACGAGCAGTACTTC
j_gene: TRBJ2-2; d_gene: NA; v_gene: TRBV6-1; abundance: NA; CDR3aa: CASSAVRVVYTGELFF; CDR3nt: TGTGCCAGCAGTGCCGTCAGGGTAGTATACACCGGGGAGCTGTTTTTT
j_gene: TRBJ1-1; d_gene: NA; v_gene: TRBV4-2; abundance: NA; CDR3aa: CASSQVETGEAFF; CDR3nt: TGTGCCAGCAGCCAAGTGGAAACGGGTGAAGCTTTCTTT
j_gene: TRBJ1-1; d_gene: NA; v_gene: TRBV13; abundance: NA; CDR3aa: CASRRQAEAFF; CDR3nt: TGTGCCAGCAGGCGCCAGGCTGAAGCTTTCTTT
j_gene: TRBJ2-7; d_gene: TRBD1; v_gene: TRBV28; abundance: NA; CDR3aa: CASQGVTSYEQYF; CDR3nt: TGTGCCAGCCAGGGGGTAACCTCCTACGAGCAGTACTTC
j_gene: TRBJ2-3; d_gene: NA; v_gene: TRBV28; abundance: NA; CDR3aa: CASSLGDWQYF; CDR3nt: TGTGCCAGCAGTTTAGGGGACTGGCAGTATTTT
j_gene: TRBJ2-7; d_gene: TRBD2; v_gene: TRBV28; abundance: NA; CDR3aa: CASSPPPSGGSYEQYF; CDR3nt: TGTGCCAGCAGTCCCCCCCCTAGCGGGGGCTCCTACGAGCAGTACTTC
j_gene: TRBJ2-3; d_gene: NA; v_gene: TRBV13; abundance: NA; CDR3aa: CASSFSTDTQYF; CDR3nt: TGTGCCAGCAGCTTTAGTACAGATACGCAGTATTTT
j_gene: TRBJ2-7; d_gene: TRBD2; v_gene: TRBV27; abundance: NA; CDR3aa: CASTISGPGGFGAYEQYF; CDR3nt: TGTGCCAGCACCATAAGTGGACCGGGGGGGTTCGGGGCCTACGAGCAGTACTTC
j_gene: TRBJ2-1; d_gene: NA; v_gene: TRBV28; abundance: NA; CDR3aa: CASSWLAPGSYNEQFF; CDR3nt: TGTGCCAGCAGTTGGCTAGCACCCGGCTCCTACAATGAGCAGTTCTTC
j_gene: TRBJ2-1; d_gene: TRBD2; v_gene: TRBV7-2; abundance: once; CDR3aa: CASSLLAGLVINEQFF; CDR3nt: TGTGCCAGCAGTTTACTAGCGGGACTAGTAATCAATGAGCAGTTCTTC
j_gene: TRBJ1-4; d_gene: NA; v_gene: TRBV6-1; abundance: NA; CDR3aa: CASSVYRLVGEKLFF; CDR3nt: TGTGCCAGCAGTGTGTACAGGCTAGTCGGTGAAAAACTGTTTTTT
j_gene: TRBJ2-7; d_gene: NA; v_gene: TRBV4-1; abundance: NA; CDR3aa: CASSQGSGELGAYEQYF; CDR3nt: TGCGCCAGCAGCCAAGGGTCAGGGGAATTGGGAGCCTACGAGCAGTACTTC
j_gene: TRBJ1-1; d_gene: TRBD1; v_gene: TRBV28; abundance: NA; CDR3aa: CASSLFLRTGNTEAFF; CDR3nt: TGTGCCAGCAGTTTGTTTTTACGGACAGGGAACACTGAAGCTTTCTTT
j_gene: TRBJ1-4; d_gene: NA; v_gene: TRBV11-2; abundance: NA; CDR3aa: CASSRGQINEKLFF; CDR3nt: TGTGCCAGCAGCCGGGGACAAATTAATGAAAAACTGTTTTTT
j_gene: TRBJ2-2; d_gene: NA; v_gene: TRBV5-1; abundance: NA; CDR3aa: CASSSGLGPTGELFF; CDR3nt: TGCGCCAGCAGCTCAGGACTTGGACCCACCGGGGAGCTGTTTTTT
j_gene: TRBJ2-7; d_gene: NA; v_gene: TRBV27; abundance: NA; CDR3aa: CASSTDSYEQYF; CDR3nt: TGTGCCAGCAGTACTGACTCCTACGAGCAGTACTTC
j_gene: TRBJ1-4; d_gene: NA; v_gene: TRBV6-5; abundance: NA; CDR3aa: CASTMRGGDEKLFF; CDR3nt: TGTGCCAGCACCATGAGGGGGGGGGATGAAAAACTGTTTTTT
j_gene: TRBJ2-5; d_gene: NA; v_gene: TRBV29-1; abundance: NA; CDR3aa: CSVGGWVETQYF; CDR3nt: TGCAGCGTTGGCGGGTGGGTAGAGACCCAGTACTTC
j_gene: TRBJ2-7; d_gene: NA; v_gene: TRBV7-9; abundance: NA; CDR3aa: CASSLFVRGAGEQYF; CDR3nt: TGTGCCAGCAGCTTATTTGTCAGGGGGGCGGGTGAGCAGTACTTC
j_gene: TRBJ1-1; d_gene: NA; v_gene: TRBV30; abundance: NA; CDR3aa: CAWSRWVRGTEAFF; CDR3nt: TGTGCCTGGAGTAGATGGGTTCGGGGCACTGAAGCTTTCTTT
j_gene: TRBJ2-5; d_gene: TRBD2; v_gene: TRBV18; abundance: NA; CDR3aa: CASSPLLWTSGGSGETQYF; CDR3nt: TGTGCCAGCTCACCACTCCTTTGGACTAGCGGGGGTTCAGGGGAGACCCAGTACTTC
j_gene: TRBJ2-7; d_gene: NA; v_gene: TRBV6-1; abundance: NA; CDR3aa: CASSEGGLEQYF; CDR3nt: TGTGCCAGCAGTGAAGGAGGGCTCGAGCAGTACTTC
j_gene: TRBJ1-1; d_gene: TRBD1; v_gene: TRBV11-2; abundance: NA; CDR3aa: CASSSSPTGGHEAFF; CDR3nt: TGTGCCAGCAGCTCGAGTCCGACAGGGGGCCACGAAGCTTTCTTT
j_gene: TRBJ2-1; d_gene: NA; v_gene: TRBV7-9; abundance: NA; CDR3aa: CASSLRELAYNEQFF; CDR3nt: TGTGCCAGCAGCTTAAGAGAACTAGCCTACAATGAGCAGTTCTTC
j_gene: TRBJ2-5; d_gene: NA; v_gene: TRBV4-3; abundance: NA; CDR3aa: CASSQGGLGLPPETQYF; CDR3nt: TGCGCCAGCAGCCAAGGAGGGCTGGGCCTCCCTCCAGAGACCCAGTACTTC